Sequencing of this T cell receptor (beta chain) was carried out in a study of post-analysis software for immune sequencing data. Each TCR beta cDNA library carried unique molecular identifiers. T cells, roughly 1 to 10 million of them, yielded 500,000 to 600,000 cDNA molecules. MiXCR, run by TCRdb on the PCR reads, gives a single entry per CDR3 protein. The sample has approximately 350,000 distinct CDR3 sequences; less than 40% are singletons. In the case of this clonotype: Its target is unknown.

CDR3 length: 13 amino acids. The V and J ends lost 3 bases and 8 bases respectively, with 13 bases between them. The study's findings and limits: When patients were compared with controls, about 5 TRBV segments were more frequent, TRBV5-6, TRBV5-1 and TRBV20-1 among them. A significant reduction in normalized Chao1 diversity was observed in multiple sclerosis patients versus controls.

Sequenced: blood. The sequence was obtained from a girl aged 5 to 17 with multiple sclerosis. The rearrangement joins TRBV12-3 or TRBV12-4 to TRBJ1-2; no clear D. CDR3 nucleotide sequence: TGTGCCAGCAGTTTCTCCAGTCTTGAGGGCTACACCTTC. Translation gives CASSFSSLEGYTF.